Described below is a single T cell receptor (beta chain) sequence and its context. These data come from a study of blood T cell repertoires in COVID-19. Sequenced by immunoSEQ multiplex PCR; TCRdb stores in-frame clones only, minus some. The sample lists 55,000 to 75,000 clones, 70% to 90% occurring once. Trimming stripped 4 bases from V and 5 bases from J, with 9 bases between. Germline V lookup: CDR1 PRHDT, CDR2 FYEKMQ (reference sequence). The CDR3 has 12 residues. Sample: peripheral blood. The sequence came from a human donor in a cohort sampled during active COVID-19. The rearrangement joins TRBV13 to TRBJ2-7; D is perhaps TRBD1 (6 bases). In DNA, the CDR3 is TGTGCCAGCAGCTCCGGGACAAACGAGCAGTACTTC. Its translation: CASSSGTNEQYF.